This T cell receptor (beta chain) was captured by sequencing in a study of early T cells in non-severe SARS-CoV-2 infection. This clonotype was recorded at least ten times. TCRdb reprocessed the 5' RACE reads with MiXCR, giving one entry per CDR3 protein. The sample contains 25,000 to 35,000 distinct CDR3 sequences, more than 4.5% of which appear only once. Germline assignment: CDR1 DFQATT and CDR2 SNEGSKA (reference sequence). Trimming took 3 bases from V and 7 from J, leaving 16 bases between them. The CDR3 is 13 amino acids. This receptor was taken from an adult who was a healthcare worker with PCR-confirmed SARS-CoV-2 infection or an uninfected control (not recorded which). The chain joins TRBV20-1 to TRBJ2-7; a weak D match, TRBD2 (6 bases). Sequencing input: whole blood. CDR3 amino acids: CSASRAGLWEQYF. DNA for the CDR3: TGCAGTGCTAGTAGAGCGGGCCTCTGGGAGCAGTACTTC.